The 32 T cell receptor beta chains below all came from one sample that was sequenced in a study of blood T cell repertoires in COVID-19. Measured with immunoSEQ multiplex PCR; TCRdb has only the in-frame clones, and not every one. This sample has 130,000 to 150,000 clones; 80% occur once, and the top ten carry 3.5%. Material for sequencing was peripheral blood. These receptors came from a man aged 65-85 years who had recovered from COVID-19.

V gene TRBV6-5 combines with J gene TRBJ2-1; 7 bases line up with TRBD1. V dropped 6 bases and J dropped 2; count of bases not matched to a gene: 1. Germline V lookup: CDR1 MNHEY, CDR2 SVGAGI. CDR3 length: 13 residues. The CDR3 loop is CASRGTAYNEQFF. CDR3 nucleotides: TGTGCCAGCAGAGGGACAGCCTACAATGAGCAGTTCTTC.

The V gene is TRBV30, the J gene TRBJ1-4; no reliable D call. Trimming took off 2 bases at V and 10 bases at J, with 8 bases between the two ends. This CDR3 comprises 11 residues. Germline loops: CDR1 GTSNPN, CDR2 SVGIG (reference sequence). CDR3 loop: CAWSWEGKLFF. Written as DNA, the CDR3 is TGTGCCTGGAGTTGGGAGGGAAAACTGTTTTTT. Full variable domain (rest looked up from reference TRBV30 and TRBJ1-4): SQTIHQWPATLVQPVGSPLSLECTVEGTSNPNLYWYRQAAGRGLQLLFYSVGIGQISSEVPQNLSASRPQDRQFILSSKKLLLSDSGFYLCAWSWEGKLFFGSGTQLSVL.

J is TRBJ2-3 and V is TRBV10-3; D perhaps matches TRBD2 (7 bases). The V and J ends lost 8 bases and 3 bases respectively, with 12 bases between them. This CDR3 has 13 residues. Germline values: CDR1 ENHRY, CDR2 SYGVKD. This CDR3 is CAIDGGATDTQYF. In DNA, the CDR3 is TGTGCCATCGATGGGGGGGCAACAGATACGCAGTATTTT.

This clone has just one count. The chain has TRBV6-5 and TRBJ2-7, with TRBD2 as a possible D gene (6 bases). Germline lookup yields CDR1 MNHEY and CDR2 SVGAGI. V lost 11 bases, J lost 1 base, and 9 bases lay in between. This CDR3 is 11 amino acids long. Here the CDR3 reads CASGGSYEQYF. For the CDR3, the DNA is TGTGCCTCCGGGGGATCCTACGAGCAGTACTTC.

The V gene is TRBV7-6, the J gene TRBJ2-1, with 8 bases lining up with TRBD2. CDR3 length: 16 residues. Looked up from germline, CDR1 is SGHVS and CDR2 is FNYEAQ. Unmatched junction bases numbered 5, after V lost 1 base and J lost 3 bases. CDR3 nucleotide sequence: TGTGCCAGCAGCTTAGGTCCGGGACTAGGCTACAATGAGCAGTTCTTC. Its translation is CASSLGPGLGYNEQFF.

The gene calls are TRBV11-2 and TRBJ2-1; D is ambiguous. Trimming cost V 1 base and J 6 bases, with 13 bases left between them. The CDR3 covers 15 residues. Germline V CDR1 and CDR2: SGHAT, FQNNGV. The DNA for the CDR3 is TGTGCCAGCAGCTTAGTGTGGGCCTTGGGCAATGAGCAGTTCTTC. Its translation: CASSLVWALGNEQFF.

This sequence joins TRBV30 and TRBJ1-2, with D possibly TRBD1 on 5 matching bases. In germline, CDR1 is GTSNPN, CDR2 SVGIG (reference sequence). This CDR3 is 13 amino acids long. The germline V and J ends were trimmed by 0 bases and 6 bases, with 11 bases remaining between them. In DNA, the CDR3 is TGTGCCTGGAGTGTAGGCAGGGTCGATGGCTACACCTTC. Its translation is CAWSVGRVDGYTF.

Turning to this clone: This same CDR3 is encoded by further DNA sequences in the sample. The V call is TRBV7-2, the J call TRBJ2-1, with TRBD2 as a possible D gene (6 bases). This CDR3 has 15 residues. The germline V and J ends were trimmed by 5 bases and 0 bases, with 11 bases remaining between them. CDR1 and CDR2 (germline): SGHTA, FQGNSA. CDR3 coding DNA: TGTGCCAGCAGCCTCAGCGGGTCCTCCTACAATGAGCAGTTCTTC. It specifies CASSLSGSSYNEQFF.

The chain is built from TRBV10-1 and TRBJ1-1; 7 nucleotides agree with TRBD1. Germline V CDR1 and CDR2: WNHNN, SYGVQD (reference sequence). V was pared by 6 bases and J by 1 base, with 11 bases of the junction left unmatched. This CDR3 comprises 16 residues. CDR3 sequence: CASSPNRGAANTEAFF. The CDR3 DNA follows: TGCGCCAGCAGCCCGAACAGGGGAGCGGCGAACACTGAAGCTTTCTTT.

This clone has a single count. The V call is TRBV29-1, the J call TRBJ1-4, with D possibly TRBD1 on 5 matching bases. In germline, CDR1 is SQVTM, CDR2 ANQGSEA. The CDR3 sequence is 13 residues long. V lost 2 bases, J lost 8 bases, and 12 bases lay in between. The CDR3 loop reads CSVESGGGEKLFF. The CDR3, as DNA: TGCAGCGTTGAAAGTGGGGGGGGAGAAAAACTGTTTTTT.

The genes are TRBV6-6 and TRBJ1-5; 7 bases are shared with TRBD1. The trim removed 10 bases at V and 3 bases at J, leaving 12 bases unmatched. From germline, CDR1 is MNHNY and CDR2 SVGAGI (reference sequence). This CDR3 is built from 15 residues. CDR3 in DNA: TGTGCCACCCGTCCCCAGGACAGGATCAATCAGCCCCAGCATTTT. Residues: CATRPQDRINQPQHF.

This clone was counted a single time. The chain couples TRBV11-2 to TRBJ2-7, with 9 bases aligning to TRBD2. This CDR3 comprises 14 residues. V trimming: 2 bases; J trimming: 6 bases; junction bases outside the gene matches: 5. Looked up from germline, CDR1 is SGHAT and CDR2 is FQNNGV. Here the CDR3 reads CASSLSPSGVEQYF. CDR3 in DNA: TGTGCCAGCAGCTTAAGTCCTAGCGGGGTCGAGCAGTACTTC.

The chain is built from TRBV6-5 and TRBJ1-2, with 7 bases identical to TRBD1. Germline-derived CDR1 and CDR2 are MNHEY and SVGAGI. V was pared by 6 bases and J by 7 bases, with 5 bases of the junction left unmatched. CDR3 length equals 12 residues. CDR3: CASRDNRGGYTF. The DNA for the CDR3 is TGTGCCAGCAGAGATAACAGGGGTGGCTACACCTTC.

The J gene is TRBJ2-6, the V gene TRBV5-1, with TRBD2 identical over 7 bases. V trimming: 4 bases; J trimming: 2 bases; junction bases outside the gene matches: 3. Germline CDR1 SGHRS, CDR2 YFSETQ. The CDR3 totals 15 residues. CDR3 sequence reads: CASSPGGTGANVLTF. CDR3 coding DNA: TGCGCCAGCAGCCCCGGGGGGACTGGGGCCAACGTCCTGACTTTC.

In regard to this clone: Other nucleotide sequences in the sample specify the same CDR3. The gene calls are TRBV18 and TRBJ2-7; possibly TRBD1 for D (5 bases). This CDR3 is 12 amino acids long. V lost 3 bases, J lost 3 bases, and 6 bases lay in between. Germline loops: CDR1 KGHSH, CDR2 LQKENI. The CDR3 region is CASSPDSYEQYF. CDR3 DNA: TGTGCCAGCTCACCCGACAGCTACGAGCAGTACTTC.

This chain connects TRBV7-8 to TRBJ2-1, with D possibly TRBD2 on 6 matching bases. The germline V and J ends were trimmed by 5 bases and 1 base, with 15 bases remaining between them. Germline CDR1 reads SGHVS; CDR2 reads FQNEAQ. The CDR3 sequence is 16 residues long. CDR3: CASSQYSGGSYNEQFF. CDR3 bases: TGTGCCAGCAGCCAGTACAGCGGAGGGTCCTACAATGAGCAGTTCTTC.

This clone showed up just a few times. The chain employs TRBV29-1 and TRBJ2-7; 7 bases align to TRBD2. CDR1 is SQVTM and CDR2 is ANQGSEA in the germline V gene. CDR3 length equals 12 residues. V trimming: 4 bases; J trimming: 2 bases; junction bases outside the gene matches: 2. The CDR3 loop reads CSVGLAPYEQYF. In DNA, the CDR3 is TGCAGCGTTGGACTAGCCCCCTACGAGCAGTACTTC.

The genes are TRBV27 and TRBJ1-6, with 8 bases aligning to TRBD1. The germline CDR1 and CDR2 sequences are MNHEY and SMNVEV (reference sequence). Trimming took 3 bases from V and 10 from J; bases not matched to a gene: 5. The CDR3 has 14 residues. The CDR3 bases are TGTGCCAGCAGTTTCGGACAGGGAAAATCACCCCTCCACTTT. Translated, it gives CASSFGQGKSPLHF.

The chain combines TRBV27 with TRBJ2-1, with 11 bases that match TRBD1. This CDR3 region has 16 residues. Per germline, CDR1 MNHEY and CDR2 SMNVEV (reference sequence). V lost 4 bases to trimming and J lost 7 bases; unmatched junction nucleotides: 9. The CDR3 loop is CASSSGQGVLPNEQFF. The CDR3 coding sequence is TGTGCCAGCAGTTCGGGACAGGGGGTCCTTCCGAATGAGCAGTTCTTC.

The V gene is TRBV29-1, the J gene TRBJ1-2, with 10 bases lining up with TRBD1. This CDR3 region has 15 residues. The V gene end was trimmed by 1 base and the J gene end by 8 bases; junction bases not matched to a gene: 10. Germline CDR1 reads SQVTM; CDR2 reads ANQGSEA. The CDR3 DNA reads TGCAGCGTTGAAGGGCGCCCCGGGACAGGGGTAGGCTACACCTTC. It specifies CSVEGRPGTGVGYTF. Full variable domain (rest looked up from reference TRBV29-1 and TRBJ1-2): SAVISQKPSRDICQRGTSLTIQCQVDSQVTMMFWYRQQPGQSLTLIATANQGSEATYESGFVIDKFPISRPNLTFSTLTVSNMSPEDSSIYLCSVEGRPGTGVGYTFGSGTRLTVV.

In nucleotides, the CDR3 is TGTGCCAGCAGCTTAGCGTTCGGGGAGCCCCAGCATTTT. Protein: CASSLAFGEPQHF. This sequence joins TRBV7-2 and TRBJ1-5; D unclear. This CDR3 has 13 residues. From germline, CDR1 is SGHTA and CDR2 FQGNSA. Deletions cut 0 bases from V and 8 bases from J, with 8 bases between.

This CDR3 reads CAWGPGQWDQPQHF. DNA for the CDR3: TGTGCCTGGGGGCCGGGACAGTGGGATCAGCCCCAGCATTTT. This chain links TRBV30 with TRBJ1-5, with 7 bases aligning to TRBD1. The CDR3 sequence is 14 residues long. The V and J ends lost 5 bases and 5 bases, in that order; junction bases with no gene match: 9. Per germline, CDR1 GTSNPN and CDR2 SVGIG (reference sequence).

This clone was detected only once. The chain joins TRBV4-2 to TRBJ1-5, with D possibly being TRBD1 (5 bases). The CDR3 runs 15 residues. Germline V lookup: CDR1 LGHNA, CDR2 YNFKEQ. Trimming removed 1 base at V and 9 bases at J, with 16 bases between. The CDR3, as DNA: TGTGCCAGCAGCCAAGGGGGCGGCACGGCTCGGCCCCAGCATTTT. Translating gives CASSQGGGTARPQHF.

Here the CDR3 DNA reads TGTGCCACCAGCAGAGGACAGACGAGCTCCTACAATGAGCAGTTCTTC. Protein sequence: CATSRGQTSSYNEQFF. The chain joins TRBV15 to TRBJ2-1; weak D call: TRBD1 (5 bases). The CDR3 is 16 amino acids. Per the germline V gene, CDR1 is LNHNV and CDR2 is YYDKDF (reference sequence). Trimming took 1 base from V and 0 from J, leaving 10 bases between them.

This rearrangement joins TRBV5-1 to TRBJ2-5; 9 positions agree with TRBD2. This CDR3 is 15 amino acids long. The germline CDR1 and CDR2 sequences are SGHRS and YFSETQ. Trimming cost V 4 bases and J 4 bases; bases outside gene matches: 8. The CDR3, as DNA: TGCGCCAGCAGCAAGACTAGCGGAGGGTCAGAGACCCAGTACTTC. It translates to CASSKTSGGSETQYF.

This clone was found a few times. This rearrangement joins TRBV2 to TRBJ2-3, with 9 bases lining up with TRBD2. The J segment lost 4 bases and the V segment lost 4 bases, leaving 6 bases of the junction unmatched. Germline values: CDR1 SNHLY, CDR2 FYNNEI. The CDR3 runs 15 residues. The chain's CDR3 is CASSVEREEADTQYF. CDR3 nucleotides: TGTGCCAGCAGTGTCGAGCGGGAGGAGGCAGATACGCAGTATTTT.

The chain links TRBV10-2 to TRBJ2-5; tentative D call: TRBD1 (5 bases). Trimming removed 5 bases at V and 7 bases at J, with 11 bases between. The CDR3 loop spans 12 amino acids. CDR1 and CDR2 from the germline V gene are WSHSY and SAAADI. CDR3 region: CASSTDSWTQYF. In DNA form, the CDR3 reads TGCGCCAGCAGTACCGACAGTTGGACCCAGTACTTC.

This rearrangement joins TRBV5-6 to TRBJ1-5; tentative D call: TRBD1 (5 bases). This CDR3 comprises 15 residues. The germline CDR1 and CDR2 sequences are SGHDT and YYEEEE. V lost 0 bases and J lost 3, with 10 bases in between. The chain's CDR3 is CASSLARAFNQPQHF. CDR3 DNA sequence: TGTGCCAGCAGCTTGGCCAGGGCCTTCAATCAGCCCCAGCATTTT.

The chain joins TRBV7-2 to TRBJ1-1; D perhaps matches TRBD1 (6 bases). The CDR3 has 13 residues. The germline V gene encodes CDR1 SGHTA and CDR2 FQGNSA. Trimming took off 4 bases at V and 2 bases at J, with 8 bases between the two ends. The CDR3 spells CASSSDRNTEAFF. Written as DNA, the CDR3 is TGTGCCAGCAGCTCGGACAGAAACACTGAAGCTTTCTTT.

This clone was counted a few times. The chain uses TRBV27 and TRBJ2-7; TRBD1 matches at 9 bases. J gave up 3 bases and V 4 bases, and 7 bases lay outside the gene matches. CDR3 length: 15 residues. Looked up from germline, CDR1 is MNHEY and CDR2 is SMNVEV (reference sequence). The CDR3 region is CASSSSGTGFYEQYF. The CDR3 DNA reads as TGTGCCAGCAGTTCCTCCGGGACAGGGTTCTACGAGCAGTACTTC.

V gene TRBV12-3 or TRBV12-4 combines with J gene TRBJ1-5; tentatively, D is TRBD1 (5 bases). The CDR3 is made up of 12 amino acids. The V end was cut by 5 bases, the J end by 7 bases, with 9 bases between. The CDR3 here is CASSRGWQPQHF. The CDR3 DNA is TGTGCCAGCAGTCGGGGGTGGCAGCCCCAGCATTTT.

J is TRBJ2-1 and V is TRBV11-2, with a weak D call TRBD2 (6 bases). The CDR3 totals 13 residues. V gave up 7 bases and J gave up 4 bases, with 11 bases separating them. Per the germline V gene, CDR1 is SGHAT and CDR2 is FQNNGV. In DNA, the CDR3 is TGTGCCAGCAACCCGGCGGGGTACAATGAGCAGTTCTTC. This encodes CASNPAGYNEQFF. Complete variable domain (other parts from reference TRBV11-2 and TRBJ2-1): EAGVAQSPRYKIIEKRQSVAFWCNPISGHATLYWYQQILGQGPKLLIQFQNNGVVDDSQLPKDRFSAERLKGVDSTLKIQPAKLEDSAVYLCASNPAGYNEQFFGPGTRLTVL.